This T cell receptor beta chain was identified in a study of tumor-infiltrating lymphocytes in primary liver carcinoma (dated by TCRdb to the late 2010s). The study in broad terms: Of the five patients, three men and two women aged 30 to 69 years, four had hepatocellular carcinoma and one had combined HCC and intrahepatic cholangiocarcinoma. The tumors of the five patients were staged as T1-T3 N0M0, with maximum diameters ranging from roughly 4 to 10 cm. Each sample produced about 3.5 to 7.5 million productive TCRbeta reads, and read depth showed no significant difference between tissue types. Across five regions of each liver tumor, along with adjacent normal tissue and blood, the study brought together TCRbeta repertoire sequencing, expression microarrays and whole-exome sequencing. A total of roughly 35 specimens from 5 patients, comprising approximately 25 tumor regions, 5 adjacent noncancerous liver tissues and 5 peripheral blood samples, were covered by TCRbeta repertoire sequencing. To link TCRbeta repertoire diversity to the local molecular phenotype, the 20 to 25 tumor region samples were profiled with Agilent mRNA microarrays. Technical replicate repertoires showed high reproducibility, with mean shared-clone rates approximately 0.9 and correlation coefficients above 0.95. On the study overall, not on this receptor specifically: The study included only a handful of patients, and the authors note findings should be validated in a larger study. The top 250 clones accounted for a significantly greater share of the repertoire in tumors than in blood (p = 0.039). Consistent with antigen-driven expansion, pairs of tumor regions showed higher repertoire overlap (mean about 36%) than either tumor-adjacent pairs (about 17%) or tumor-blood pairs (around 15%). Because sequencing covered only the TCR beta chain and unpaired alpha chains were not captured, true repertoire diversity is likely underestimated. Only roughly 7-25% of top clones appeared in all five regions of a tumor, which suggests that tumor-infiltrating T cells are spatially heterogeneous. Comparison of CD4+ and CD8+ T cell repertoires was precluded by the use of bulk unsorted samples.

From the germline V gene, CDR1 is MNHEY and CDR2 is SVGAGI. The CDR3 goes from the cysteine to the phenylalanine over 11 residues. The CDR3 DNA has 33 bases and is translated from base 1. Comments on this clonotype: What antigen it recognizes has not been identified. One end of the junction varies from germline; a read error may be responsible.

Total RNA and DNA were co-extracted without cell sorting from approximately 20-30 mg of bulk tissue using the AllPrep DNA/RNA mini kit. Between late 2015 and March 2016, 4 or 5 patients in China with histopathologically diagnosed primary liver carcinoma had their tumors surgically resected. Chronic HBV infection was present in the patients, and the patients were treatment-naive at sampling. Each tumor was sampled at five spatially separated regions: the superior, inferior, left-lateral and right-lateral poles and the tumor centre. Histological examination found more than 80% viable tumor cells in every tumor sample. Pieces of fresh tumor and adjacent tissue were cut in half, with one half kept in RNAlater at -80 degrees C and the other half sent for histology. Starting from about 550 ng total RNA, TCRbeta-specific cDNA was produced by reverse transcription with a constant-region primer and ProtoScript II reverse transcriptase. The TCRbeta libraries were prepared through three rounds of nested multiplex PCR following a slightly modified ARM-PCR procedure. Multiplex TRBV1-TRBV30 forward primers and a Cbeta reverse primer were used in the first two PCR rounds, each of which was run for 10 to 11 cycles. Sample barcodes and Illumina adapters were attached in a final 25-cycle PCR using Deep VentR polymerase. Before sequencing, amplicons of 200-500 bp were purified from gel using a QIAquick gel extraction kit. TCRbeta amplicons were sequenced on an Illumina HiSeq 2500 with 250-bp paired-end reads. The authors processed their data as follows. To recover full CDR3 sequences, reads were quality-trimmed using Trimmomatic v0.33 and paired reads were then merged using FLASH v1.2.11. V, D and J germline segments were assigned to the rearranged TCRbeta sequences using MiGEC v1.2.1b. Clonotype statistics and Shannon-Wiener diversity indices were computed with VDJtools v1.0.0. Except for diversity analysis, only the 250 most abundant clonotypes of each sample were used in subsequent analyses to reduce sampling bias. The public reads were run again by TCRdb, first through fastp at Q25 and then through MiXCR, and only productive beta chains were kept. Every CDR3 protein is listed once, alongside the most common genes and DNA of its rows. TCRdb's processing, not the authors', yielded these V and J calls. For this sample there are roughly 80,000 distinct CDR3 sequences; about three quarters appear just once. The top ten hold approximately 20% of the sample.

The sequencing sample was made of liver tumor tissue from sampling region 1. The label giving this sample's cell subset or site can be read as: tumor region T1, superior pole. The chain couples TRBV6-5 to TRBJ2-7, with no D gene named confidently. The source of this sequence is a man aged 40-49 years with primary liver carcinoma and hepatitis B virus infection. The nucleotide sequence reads TGTGGCAGCAGTTACTCACGAGAGCAGTACTTC. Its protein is CGSSYSREQYF.